This T cell receptor beta chain was sequenced for a study of blood T cell repertoires in COVID-19. Across the whole study: Collection of acute and convalescent COVID-19 samples took place in the United States, Italy and Spain. T cells, B-cell-depleted T cells, or PBMCs provided the cDNA or gDNA that served as material.

In the original processing: Reference gene primer amplification in the assay estimated nucleated cell counts. The repertoire was sequenced with immunoSEQ multiplex PCR; TCRdb's copy has only in-frame clones and lacks some. V and J calls and clone size are copied from that table; D and trimming were computed from the DNA. The sample lists about 59,000 clones; around 73% were seen once. V was trimmed by 0 bases and J by 4 bases, leaving 13 bases between them. CDR1 is SGHRS, CDR2 YFSETQ, per germline. The CDR3 has 16 amino acids. This TCR derives from a man aged 80 or over with acute or convalescent COVID-19. Material: peripheral blood. The V call is TRBV5-1, the J call TRBJ2-2; perhaps TRBD1 as D (5 bases). CDR3 sequence (DNA): TGCGCCAGCAGCTTGGCCTCTCAGGGTGGCACCGGGGAGCTGTTTTTT. Translated: CASSLASQGGTGELFF.